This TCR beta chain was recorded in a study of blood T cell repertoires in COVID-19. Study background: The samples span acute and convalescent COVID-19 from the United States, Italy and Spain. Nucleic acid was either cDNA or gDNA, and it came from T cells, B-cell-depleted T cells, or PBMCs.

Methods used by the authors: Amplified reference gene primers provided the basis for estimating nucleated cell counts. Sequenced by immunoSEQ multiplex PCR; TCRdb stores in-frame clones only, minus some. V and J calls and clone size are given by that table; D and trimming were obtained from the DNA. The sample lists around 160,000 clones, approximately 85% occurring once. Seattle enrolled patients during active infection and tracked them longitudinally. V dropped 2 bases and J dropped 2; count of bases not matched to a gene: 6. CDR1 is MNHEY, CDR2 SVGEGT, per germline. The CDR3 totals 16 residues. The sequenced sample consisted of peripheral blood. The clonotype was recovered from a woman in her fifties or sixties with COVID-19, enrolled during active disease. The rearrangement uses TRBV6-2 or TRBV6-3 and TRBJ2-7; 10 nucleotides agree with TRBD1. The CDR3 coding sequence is TGTGCCAGCAGTTACCCGGAGGGACAGGGGACCTACGAGCAGTACTTC. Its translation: CASSYPEGQGTYEQYF.